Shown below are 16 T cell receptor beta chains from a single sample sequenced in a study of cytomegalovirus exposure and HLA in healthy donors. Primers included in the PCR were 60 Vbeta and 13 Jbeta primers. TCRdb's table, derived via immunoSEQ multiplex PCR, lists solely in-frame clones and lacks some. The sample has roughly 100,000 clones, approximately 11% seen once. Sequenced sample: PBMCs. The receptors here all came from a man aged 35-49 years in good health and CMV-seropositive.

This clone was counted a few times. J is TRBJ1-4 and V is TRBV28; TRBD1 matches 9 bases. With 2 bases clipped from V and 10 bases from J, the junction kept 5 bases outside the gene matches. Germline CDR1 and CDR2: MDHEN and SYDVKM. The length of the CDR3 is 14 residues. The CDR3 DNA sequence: TGTGCCAGCAGTTTAGACAGGGGGATTGGAAAACTGTTTTTT. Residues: CASSLDRGIGKLFF.

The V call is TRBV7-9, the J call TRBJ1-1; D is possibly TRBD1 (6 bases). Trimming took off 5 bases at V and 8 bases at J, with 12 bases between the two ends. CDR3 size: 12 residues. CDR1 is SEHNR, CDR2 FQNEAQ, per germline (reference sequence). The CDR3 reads CASSPTGLEAFF. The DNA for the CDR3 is TGTGCCAGCAGCCCGACAGGACTGGAAGCTTTCTTT. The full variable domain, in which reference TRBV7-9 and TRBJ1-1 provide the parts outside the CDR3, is DTGVSQNPRHKITKRGQNVTFRCDPISEHNRLYWYRQTLGQGPEFLTYFQNEAQLEKSRLLSDRFSAERPKGSFSTLEIQRTEQGDSAMYLCASSPTGLEAFFGQGTRLTVV.

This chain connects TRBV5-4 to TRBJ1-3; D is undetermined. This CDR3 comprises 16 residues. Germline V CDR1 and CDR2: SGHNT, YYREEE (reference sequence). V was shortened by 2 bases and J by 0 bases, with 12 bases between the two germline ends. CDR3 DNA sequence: TGTGCCAGCAGCTTTGGAGGGCCCAACTCTGGAAACACCATATATTTT. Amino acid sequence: CASSFGGPNSGNTIYF. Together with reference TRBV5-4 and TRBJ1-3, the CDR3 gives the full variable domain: ETGVTQSPTHLIKTRGQQVTLRCSSQSGHNTVSWYQQALGQGPQFIFQYYREEENGRGNFPPRFSGLQFPNYSSELNVNALELDDSALYLCASSFGGPNSGNTIYFGEGSWLTVV.

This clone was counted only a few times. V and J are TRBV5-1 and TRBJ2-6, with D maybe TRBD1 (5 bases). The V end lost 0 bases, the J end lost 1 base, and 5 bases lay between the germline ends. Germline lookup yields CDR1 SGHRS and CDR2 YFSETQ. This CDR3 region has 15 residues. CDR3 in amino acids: CASSLEGSGANVLTF. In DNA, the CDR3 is TGCGCCAGCAGCTTGGAGGGGTCTGGGGCCAACGTCCTGACTTTC.

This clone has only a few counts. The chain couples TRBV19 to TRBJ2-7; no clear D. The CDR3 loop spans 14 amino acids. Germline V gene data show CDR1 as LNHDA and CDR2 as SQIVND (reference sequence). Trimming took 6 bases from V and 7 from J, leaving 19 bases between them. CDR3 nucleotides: TGTGCCAGTAGATTACACAGTGATCCGTTAGAGCAGTACTTC. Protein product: CASRLHSDPLEQYF.

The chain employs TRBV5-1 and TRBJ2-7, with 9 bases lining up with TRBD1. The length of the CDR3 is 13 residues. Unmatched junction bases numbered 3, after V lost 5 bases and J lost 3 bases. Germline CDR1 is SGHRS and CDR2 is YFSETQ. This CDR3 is CASSRQGDYEQYF. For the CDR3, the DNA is TGCGCCAGCAGTAGACAGGGGGACTACGAGCAGTACTTC.

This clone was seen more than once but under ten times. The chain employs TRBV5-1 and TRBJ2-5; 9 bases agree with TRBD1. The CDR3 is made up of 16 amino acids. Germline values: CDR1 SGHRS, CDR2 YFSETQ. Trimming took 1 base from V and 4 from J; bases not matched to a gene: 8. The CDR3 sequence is CASSLLGQGPRETQYF. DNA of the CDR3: TGCGCCAGCAGCTTGTTGGGACAGGGACCCCGAGAGACCCAGTACTTC.

CDR3 in amino acids: CASSDEGLAGPYQETQYF. CDR3 DNA: TGCGCCAGCAGCGACGAGGGACTAGCGGGGCCCTACCAAGAGACCCAGTACTTC. The chain carries TRBV5-1 and TRBJ2-5; 13 positions agree with TRBD2. There are 18 residues in the CDR3. The J segment lost 0 bases and the V segment lost 4 bases, leaving 9 bases of the junction unmatched. Germline values: CDR1 SGHRS, CDR2 YFSETQ.

CDR3 sequence: CASSGDRSSYNEQFF. The CDR3 DNA follows: TGTGCCAGCAGCGGAGACAGGTCCTCCTACAATGAGCAGTTCTTC. V and J are TRBV5-4 and TRBJ2-1, with D maybe TRBD1 (6 bases). Germline V gene data show CDR1 as SGHNT and CDR2 as YYREEE (reference sequence). The CDR3 spans 15 residues. The germline V and J ends were trimmed by 4 bases and 0 bases, with 11 bases remaining between them.

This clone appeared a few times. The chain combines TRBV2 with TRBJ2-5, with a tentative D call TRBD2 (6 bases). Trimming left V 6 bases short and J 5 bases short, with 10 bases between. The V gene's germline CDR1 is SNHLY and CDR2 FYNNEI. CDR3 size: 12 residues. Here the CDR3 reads CASRGTSETQYF. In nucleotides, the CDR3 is TGTGCCAGCAGAGGGACTTCGGAGACCCAGTACTTC.

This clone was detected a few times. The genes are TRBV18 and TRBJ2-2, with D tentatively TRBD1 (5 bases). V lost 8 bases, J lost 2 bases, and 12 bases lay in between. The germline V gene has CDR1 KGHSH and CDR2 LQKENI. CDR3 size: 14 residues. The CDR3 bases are TGTGCCAGCCCACAGAGGACAAACACCGGGGAGCTGTTTTTT. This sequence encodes CASPQRTNTGELFF.

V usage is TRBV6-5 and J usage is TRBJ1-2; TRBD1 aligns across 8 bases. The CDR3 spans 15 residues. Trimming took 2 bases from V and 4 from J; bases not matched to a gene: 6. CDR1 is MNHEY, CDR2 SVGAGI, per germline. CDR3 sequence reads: CASSYADRETYGYTF. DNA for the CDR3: TGTGCCAGCAGTTACGCGGACAGGGAAACCTATGGCTACACCTTC.

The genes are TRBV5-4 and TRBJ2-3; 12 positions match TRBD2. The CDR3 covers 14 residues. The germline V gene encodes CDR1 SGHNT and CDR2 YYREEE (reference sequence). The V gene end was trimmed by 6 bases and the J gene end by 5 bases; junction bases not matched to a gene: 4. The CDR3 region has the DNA TGTGCCAGCAAACTAGCGGGAGGTCGAGATACGCAGTATTTT. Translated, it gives CASKLAGGRDTQYF. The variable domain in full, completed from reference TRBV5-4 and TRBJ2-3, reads ETGVTQSPTHLIKTRGQQVTLRCSSQSGHNTVSWYQQALGQGPQFIFQYYREEENGRGNFPPRFSGLQFPNYSSELNVNALELDDSALYLCASKLAGGRDTQYFGPGTRLTVL.

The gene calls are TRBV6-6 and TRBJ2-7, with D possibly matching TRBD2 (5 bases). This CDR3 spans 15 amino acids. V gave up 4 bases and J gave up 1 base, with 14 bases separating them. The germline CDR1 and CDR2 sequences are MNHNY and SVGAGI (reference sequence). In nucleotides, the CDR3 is TGTGCCAGCAGTTTAGGTAGCGTCTGGTCCTACGAGCAGTACTTC. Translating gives CASSLGSVWSYEQYF.

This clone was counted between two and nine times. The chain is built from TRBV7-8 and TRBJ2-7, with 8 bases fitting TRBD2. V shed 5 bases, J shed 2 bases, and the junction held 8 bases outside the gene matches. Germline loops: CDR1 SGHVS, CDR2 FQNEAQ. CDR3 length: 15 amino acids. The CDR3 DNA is TGTGCCAGCAGCAACAGAAGACTAGCGCCCTACGAGCAGTACTTC. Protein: CASSNRRLAPYEQYF.

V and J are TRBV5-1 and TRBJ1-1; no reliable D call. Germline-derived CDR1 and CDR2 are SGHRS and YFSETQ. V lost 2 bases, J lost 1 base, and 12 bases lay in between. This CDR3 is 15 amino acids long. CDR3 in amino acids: CASSFGDLTNTEAFF. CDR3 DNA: TGCGCCAGCAGCTTTGGTGACTTAACGAACACTGAAGCTTTCTTT.